This T cell receptor (beta chain) emerged from a study of blood T cell repertoires in COVID-19. In germline, CDR1 is SGHTA, CDR2 FQGNSA. The CDR3 is made up of 13 amino acids. The ends were cut back, 1 base at V and 3 bases at J, with 5 bases in the middle. The assay was immunoSEQ multiplex PCR, and TCRdb's table has in-frame clones only and misses some. This table holds about 140,000 clones, around 80% found once. Participants in the exposed group had met a COVID-19 case in the 2 weeks before joining the study. The sequenced sample consisted of PBMCs or T cells enriched from blood (not recorded which). The sequence derives from a man in his 70s who had been exposed to COVID-19. The chain joins TRBV7-2 to TRBJ2-3, with D unresolved. The CDR3 protein is CASSLVRTDTQYF. DNA for the CDR3: TGTGCCAGCAGCTTAGTCCGGACAGATACGCAGTATTTT.